This T cell receptor (beta chain) stems from a study of CD8+ T cells in alopecia areata. Whole-study findings and limits: Uncertainty remains about how baseline CD8+ expansion links to response, with one nonresponder.

A remark on this clone: The antigen remains undetermined.

V was pared by 1 base and J by 6 bases, with 8 bases of the junction left unmatched. The CDR3 consists of 14 residues. Germline V CDR1 and CDR2: SQVTM, ANQGSEA. Reverse transcribed after extraction, RNA yielded cDNA as the sequencing template. Measured with immunoSEQ multiplex PCR; TCRdb has only the in-frame clones, and not every one. The sample shows nearly 95,000 clones, about two thirds of them seen only once. Treatment here: oral pan-JAK inhibitor, 5-10 mg twice daily. The TCR originated in a human donor with alopecia areata. This material consisted of CD8+ T cells sorted from blood, taken between weeks 43 and 45, from a patient treated with tofacitinib. The V call is TRBV29-1, the J call TRBJ1-1; 7 bases are shared with TRBD1. CDR3 DNA sequence: TGCAGCGTTGAAGGGTCGACAGGGAAGCCTGAAGCTTTCTTT. This gives the protein CSVEGSTGKPEAFF.